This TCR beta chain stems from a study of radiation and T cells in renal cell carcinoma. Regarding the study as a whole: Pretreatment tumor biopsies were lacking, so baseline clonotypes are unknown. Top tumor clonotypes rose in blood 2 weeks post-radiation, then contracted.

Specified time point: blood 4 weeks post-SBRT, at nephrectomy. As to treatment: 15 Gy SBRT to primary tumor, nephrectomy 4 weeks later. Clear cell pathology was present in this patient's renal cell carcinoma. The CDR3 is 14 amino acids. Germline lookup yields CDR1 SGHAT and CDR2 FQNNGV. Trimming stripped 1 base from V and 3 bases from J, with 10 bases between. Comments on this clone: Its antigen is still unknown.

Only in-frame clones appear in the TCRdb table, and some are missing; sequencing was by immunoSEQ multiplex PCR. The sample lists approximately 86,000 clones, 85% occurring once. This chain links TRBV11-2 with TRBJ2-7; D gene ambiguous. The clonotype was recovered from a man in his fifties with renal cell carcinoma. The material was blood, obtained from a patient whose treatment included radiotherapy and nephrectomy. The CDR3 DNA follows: TGTGCCAGCAGCTTAGTCACAGCAGACTACGAGCAGTACTTC. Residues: CASSLVTADYEQYF.